These 12 T cell receptor beta chains came from one sample sequenced in a study of blood T cell repertoires in COVID-19. The table came from immunoSEQ multiplex PCR; TCRdb's copy has only in-frame clones and leaves some out. The repertoire holds about 350,000 clones, roughly 90% seen once, with around 4% in the top ten. What was sequenced was peripheral blood. The receptors here all came from a woman aged 55-70 years with COVID-19, enrolled during active disease.

The chain is built from TRBV27 and TRBJ1-6; D gene unclear. In germline, CDR1 is MNHEY, CDR2 SMNVEV (reference sequence). The CDR3 is 12 amino acids. V was shortened by 7 bases and J by 10 bases, with 11 bases between the two germline ends. The CDR3 coding sequence is TGTGCCAGCACAAACATCTCCTCACCCCTCCACTTT. This codes for CASTNISSPLHF.

The gene calls are TRBV7-9 and TRBJ1-6, with D uncertain. The V gene's germline CDR1 is SEHNR and CDR2 FQNEAQ (reference sequence). The CDR3 is 15 amino acids. V lost 2 bases to trimming and J lost 8 bases, with 13 bases between them. CDR3 nucleotides: TGTGCCAGCAGCTTACGGACTCATATGGATTCACCCCTCCACTTT. Protein product: CASSLRTHMDSPLHF.

The gene calls are TRBV5-6 and TRBJ1-6, with TRBD1 matching over 10 bases. Germline CDR1 reads SGHDT; CDR2 reads YYEEEE. After removal of 4 bases from V and 6 bases from J, the junction contained 4 bases not matched to a gene. The CDR3 has 15 residues. The CDR3 here is CASSKRQGANSPLHF. The CDR3 DNA is TGTGCCAGCAGCAAAAGACAGGGGGCTAATTCACCCCTCCACTTT.

The rearrangement links TRBV5-1 to TRBJ2-3, with a tentative D call TRBD1 (5 bases). The CDR3 sequence is 16 residues long. Deletions cut 4 bases from V and 0 bases from J, with 15 bases between. Germline CDR1 reads SGHRS; CDR2 reads YFSETQ. The CDR3 nucleotides read TGCGCCAGCAGCGTAGGTCTGCGACAGAGCACAGATACGCAGTATTTT. The encoded protein is CASSVGLRQSTDTQYF. The full variable domain, rest sourced from reference TRBV5-1 and TRBJ2-3, is KAGVTQTPRYLIKTRGQQVTLSCSPISGHRSVSWYQQTPGQGLQFLFEYFSETQRNKGNFPGRFSGRQFSNSRSEMNVSTLELGDSALYLCASSVGLRQSTDTQYFGPGTRLTVL.

This chain links TRBV9 with TRBJ1-3, with 7 bases lining up with TRBD1. From germline, CDR1 is SGDLS and CDR2 YYNGEE. The trim removed 4 bases at V and 0 bases at J, leaving 10 bases unmatched. CDR3 length: 17 amino acids. The CDR3 sequence is CASSPRDSFYSGNTIYF. The CDR3 bases are TGTGCCAGCAGCCCCCGGGACAGCTTTTACTCTGGAAACACCATATATTTT. The whole variable domain, remainder taken from reference TRBV9 and TRBJ1-3, is DSGVTQTPKHLITATGQRVTLRCSPRSGDLSVYWYQQSLDQGLQFLIQYYNGEERAKGNILERFSAQQFPDLHSELNLSSLELGDSALYFCASSPRDSFYSGNTIYFGEGSWLTVV.

The chain links TRBV6-5 to TRBJ2-5; no clear D. V dropped 6 bases and J dropped 1 base, with 12 bases sitting between them. Germline V gene data show CDR1 as MNHEY and CDR2 as SVGAGI. This CDR3 spans 14 amino acids. The CDR3 here is CASRTLGSQETQYF. The DNA of the CDR3 is TGTGCCAGCAGGACCTTGGGCAGCCAAGAGACCCAGTACTTC.

This clone has a single count. The V gene is TRBV6-5, the J gene TRBJ1-1; D not resolved. The CDR3 has 15 amino acids. Between the trimmed V and J ends, which lost 1 base and 0 bases, there was a span of 9 bases. CDR1 and CDR2 (germline): MNHEY, SVGAGI. CDR3 residues: CASSYFSQMNTEAFF. The CDR3 region has the DNA TGTGCCAGCAGTTACTTCTCACAAATGAACACTGAAGCTTTCTTT.

The chain combines TRBV5-1 with TRBJ1-5; TRBD1 agrees at 7 bases. CDR1 is SGHRS, CDR2 YFSETQ, per germline. V lost 0 bases and J lost 3; bases outside the gene matches: 3. CDR3 length: 15 residues. The CDR3 DNA is TGCGCCAGCAGCTTGGAGGGACAGTTCAATCAGCCCCAGCATTTT. This encodes CASSLEGQFNQPQHF.

V is TRBV27 and J is TRBJ2-3, with 7 bases identical to TRBD1. Per the germline V gene, CDR1 is MNHEY and CDR2 is SMNVEV (reference sequence). V shed 9 bases, J shed 3 bases, and the junction held 6 bases outside the gene matches. CDR3 size: 13 residues. The CDR3 bases are TGTGCCAGTAGGGGGCGCCGGACAGATACGCAGTATTTT. It yields the protein CASRGRRTDTQYF.

This chain links TRBV19 with TRBJ1-2; D gene ambiguous. Trimming stripped 4 bases from V and 0 bases from J, with 15 bases between. The CDR3 loop spans 16 amino acids. Germline V lookup: CDR1 LNHDA, CDR2 SQIVND (reference sequence). CDR3 in amino acids: CASSNPREGANYGYTF. In nucleotides, the CDR3 is TGTGCCAGTAGTAACCCCCGAGAGGGAGCTAACTATGGCTACACCTTC.

The chain recombines TRBV7-3 with TRBJ1-1; 9 bases match TRBD1. Trimming removed 5 bases from V and 1 base from J; junction bases left unmatched: 5. The germline gives CDR1 SGHTA, CDR2 FQGTGA. This CDR3 region has 15 residues. CDR3 nucleotides: TGTGCCAGCAGCCTCTCACAGGGGGCGAACACTGAAGCTTTCTTT. Translation: CASSLSQGANTEAFF.

The V call is TRBV24-1, the J call TRBJ1-4, with D perhaps matching TRBD1 (5 bases). The CDR3 has 13 residues. V lost 6 bases, J lost 4 bases, and 8 bases lay in between. CDR1 and CDR2 from the germline V gene are KGHDR and SFDVKD. The CDR3 protein is CATSQGNNEKLFF. The DNA of the CDR3 is TGTGCCACCAGTCAGGGAAATAATGAAAAACTGTTTTTT.